Included here is one TCR beta chain sequence, with context. Its binding antigen is unknown. The input lacks base qualities; no much larger clone sits a single base away. Based on the germline V gene, the CDR1 and CDR2 sequences are MNHEY and SVGAGI. Germline trimming amounts to 6 bases on V and 7 bases on J, with 9 as the count of junction bases outside the gene matches. CDR3 length: 15 amino acids, cysteine to phenylalanine. The kept DNA is CDR3 alone, 45 bases in frame from the first base. Receptor libraries were prepared by 5' RACE. The instrument given in TCRdb is Illumina HiSeq 2500. The second PCR ran for roughly 6 to 11 cycles and used a J-beta primer mix along with a sample-barcoded 5' primer. Each TCR beta cDNA molecule received a unique molecular identifier from a template-switch 5' adaptor carrying 12 random nucleotides. Each sample yielded at least 2.5 million CDR3-containing paired-end reads. First-strand cDNA was synthesized from all RNA with the Mint cDNA synthesis kit, primed by a TRBC-specific oligonucleotide. After uracil-DNA glycosylase treatment, a first 18-cycle PCR used universal primers M1SS and BC2_uni_R on all cDNA. The authors' pipeline ran thus. Each sample was normalized by randomly selecting 1 million high-quality reads, each carrying a distinct molecular identifier. Instead of being binned into consensus sequences, reads with shared molecular identifiers were discarded. MiTCR, set to a Q25 quality threshold and the strictest error-elimination algorithm, was used for CDR3 identification, clonotype clustering and error correction. A nonparametric unseen species model using Euler transformation provided a lower-bound estimate of total TCR beta diversity. TCRdb redid the processing of the public reads, applying fastp at Q25 and MiXCR, and retained in-frame beta chains. When rows share a CDR3 protein, they turn into one entry using the most common DNA and genes. TCRdb, rather than the study authors, made the V and J calls. This sample holds about 1.8 million distinct CDR3 sequences; roughly 52% were observed only once. The leading ten clones occupy approximately 2.1% of the sample.

This specimen belongs to a study of blood T cells in healthy people across ages (dated by TCRdb to 2014 to 2015). In the study overall: In model experiments, template switching captured about one uniquely barcoded TCR beta cDNA molecule for every two T cells. Age-related changes in TCR beta repertoire diversity were measured in the study by deep sequencing normalized with unique cDNA molecular identifiers. Four age groups were formed from the donors: young (average approximately 15 years), middle-aged (around 39), aged (62) and long-lived (about 80). Donors of different ages were randomly distributed across sequencing lanes to avoid experimental bias. Using the same blood draw, the study looked at two additional independent replicas of 1 million unique cDNA reads for two donors, one aged 18 to 30 and the other aged 80 or older.

Summary of the overall study and its limitations: Because donor CMV infection status was unknown, age-related changes in expanded clonotypes were potentially confounded. Compared with the aged group, the long-lived group had more naive CD4+ T cells, fewer expanded clones and increased TCR diversity, a pattern suggesting age selection. As age increased, observed TCR beta diversity per million T cells dropped in a roughly linear way, and a significant reduction was already evident by age 40. Estimates of total diversity based on one million sequenced T cells were regarded as lower bounds and as underestimates. There was a strong correlation between observed TCR beta diversity and the percentage of naive T cells measured by flow cytometry. Bulk unsorted PBMC profiling prevented conclusive comparison of naive and antigen-experienced compartments.

The 35 to 40 donors, aged about 6 to 100 years, were systemically healthy Caucasian individuals from Russia. Roughly 11 milliliters of peripheral blood were drawn from each donor into EDTA-treated Vacutainer tubes. PBMCs were isolated by Ficoll-Paque density-gradient centrifugation, with at least 6 million obtained per sample. Total RNA, at least 5 micrograms per sample, was extracted from PBMCs with Trizol reagent. Naive CD45RAhigh/CD27high T cell percentages were measured by flow cytometry on a PBMC aliquot from every donor. Material for sequencing was blood. The receptor's source is a woman aged 40 to 55 in good health. The V and J segments used are TRBV6-5 and TRBJ2-1, with 10 bases aligning to TRBD1. For the CDR3, the sequence is CASSPRQGAQNEQFF. The DNA reads TGTGCCAGCAGCCCTAGACAGGGGGCGCAGAATGAGCAGTTCTTC.